The 25 T cell receptor beta chains listed next were all sequenced from one sample in a study of T cells expressing NK-cell markers. TCRdb re-called the 5' RACE reads; one entry per CDR3 protein, DNA not given. The table lists several thousand distinct CDR3 sequences. Sequencing was done on a sample of blood T cells: a sorted CD56 or NKG2C T cell subset, CD4+ or CD8+ T cells, or bulk PBMC T cells (not recorded which). These TCRs come from a man aged 18-69 years in good health.

The chain joins TRBV6-4 to TRBJ2-3; TCRdb's D gene call, TRBD2, goes unchecked for lack of DNA. The CDR3 totals 16 residues. The germline gives CDR1 MRHNA, CDR2 SNTAGT. This chain's CDR3 is CASSAASGGSTDTQYF.

The rearrangement links TRBV12-3 or TRBV12-4 to TRBJ2-7; there is no DNA to check the TCRdb D call of TRBD1. CDR3 size: 14 residues. The CDR3 spells CASSLGQGAAEQYF.

V gene TRBV6-4 combines with J gene TRBJ2-2. The CDR3 totals 15 residues. Germline CDR1 MRHNA, CDR2 SNTAGT. This CDR3 is CASSDSAENTGELFF.

The V call is TRBV20-1, the J call TRBJ1-5; with no DNA, the TCRdb D assignment of TRBD1 cannot be verified. CDR1 is DFQATT, CDR2 SNEGSKA, per germline (reference sequence). The CDR3 covers 14 residues. The chain's CDR3 is CSAISGQENQPQHF.

The chain employs TRBV29-1 and TRBJ1-5; no DNA is available, so the TRBD1 call from TCRdb remains unchecked. CDR1 SQVTM and CDR2 ANQGSEA come from the germline V gene. The CDR3 length is 13 residues. The CDR3 is CSVQGASNQPQHF. The whole variable domain, filled in from reference TRBV29-1 and TRBJ1-5, reads SAVISQKPSRDICQRGTSLTIQCQVDSQVTMMFWYRQQPGQSLTLIATANQGSEATYESGFVIDKFPISRPNLTFSTLTVSNMSPEDSSIYLCSVQGASNQPQHFGDGTRLSIL.

The chain recombines TRBV15 with TRBJ2-1; the D call from TCRdb, TRBD2, cannot be confirmed without DNA. The CDR3 covers 14 residues. Germline V gives CDR1 LNHNV, CDR2 YYDKDF (reference sequence). CDR3 loop: CATSATGEVGEQFF.

The chain is built from TRBV29-1 and TRBJ2-5; TCRdb reports TRBD1, a call that lacks DNA to check it against. The CDR3 consists of 14 residues. Germline CDR1 reads SQVTM; CDR2 reads ANQGSEA. CDR3: CSVGSRGLGETQYF.

The V gene is TRBV12-5, the J gene TRBJ1-3; TCRdb lists TRBD1, though no DNA is available to test this call. This CDR3 contains 16 residues. Germline CDR1 reads LGHNT; CDR2 reads FRNRAP. The CDR3: CASGLSGAPSGNTIYF. Supplemented by reference TRBV12-5 and TRBJ1-3, the full variable domain reads DARVTQTPRHKVTEMGQEVTMRCQPILGHNTVFWYRQTMMQGLELLAYFRNRAPLDDSGMPKDRFSAEMPDATLATLKIQPSEPRDSAVYFCASGLSGAPSGNTIYFGEGSWLTVV.

This chain connects TRBV7-2 to TRBJ2-1; the D call from TCRdb, TRBD2, cannot be confirmed without DNA. The CDR3 consists of 16 residues. Germline V gives CDR1 SGHTA, CDR2 FQGNSA. CDR3 amino acids: CASSPRSGGLYNEQFF.

The chain employs TRBV20-1 and TRBJ1-1; TCRdb proposes TRBD1, but this gene call is untestable without DNA. CDR1 and CDR2 from the germline V gene are DFQATT and SNEGSKA (reference sequence). The length of the CDR3 is 13 residues. CDR3 in amino acids: CSAKQGAETEAFF.

The chain is built from TRBV4-2 and TRBJ2-5; no DNA is available, so the TRBD1 call from TCRdb remains unchecked. The CDR3 consists of 16 residues. The V gene's germline CDR1 is LGHNA and CDR2 YNFKEQ. This CDR3 reads CASSQEASGGAETQYF.

This chain links TRBV7-2 with TRBJ2-1; TCRdb proposes TRBD1, but this gene call is untestable without DNA. The CDR3 length is 13 residues. CDR1 is SGHTA, CDR2 FQGNSA, per germline. The CDR3 loop reads CASSLGGGVEQFF. Supplemented by reference TRBV7-2 and TRBJ2-1, the full variable domain reads GAGVSQSPSNKVTEKGKDVELRCDPISGHTALYWYRQSLGQGLEFLIYFQGNSAPDKSGLPSDRFSAERTGGSVSTLTIQRTQQEDSAVYLCASSLGGGVEQFFGPGTRLTVL.

The chain has TRBV2 and TRBJ1-5; with no DNA, the TCRdb D assignment of TRBD1 cannot be verified. CDR3 length: 15 amino acids. The germline CDR1 and CDR2 sequences are SNHLY and FYNNEI. The CDR3 loop is CASRPGSLLGQPQHF.

The chain combines TRBV6-5 with TRBJ2-1; the TCRdb D gene call, TRBD2, has no DNA to confirm it. The CDR3 contains 14 residues. Germline V lookup: CDR1 MNHEY, CDR2 SVGAGI. The CDR3 loop reads CASSYSPHYNEQFF.

J is TRBJ2-1 and V is TRBV19; TCRdb's D call, TRBD1, is unchecked because there is no DNA. Germline V CDR1 and CDR2: LNHDA, SQIVND (reference sequence). The CDR3 is 12 amino acids. CDR3 sequence reads: CASSIRGNEQFF. Filled out from reference TRBV19 and TRBJ2-1, the complete variable domain reads DGGITQSPKYLFRKEGQNVTLSCEQNLNHDAMYWYRQDPGQGLRLIYYSQIVNDFQKGDIAEGYSVSREKKESFPLTVTSAQKNPTAFYLCASSIRGNEQFFGPGTRLTVL.

The chain links TRBV6-2 or TRBV6-3 to TRBJ2-5; TCRdb reports TRBD2, a call that lacks DNA to check it against. From germline, CDR1 is MNHEY and CDR2 SVGEGT. The CDR3 covers 13 residues. This chain's CDR3 is CASSLAEQETQYF.

The chain has TRBV6-2 or TRBV6-3 and TRBJ2-7; TCRdb indicates TRBD1, and absent DNA this call remains unverified. This CDR3 has 13 amino acids. Germline values: CDR1 MNHEY, CDR2 SVGEGT. CDR3 region: CASSRDSTYEQYF.

The rearrangement joins TRBV10-3 to TRBJ1-2. Germline CDR1 reads ENHRY; CDR2 reads SYGVKD. CDR3 length equals 13 residues. The CDR3 is CAISDPGGYGYTF.

The chain couples TRBV20-1 to TRBJ2-7; the D call from TCRdb, TRBD1, cannot be confirmed without DNA. The CDR3 is 13 residues long. Germline values: CDR1 DFQATT, CDR2 SNEGSKA (reference sequence). Here the CDR3 reads CSARDGAVTEQYF.

The chain is built from TRBV29-1 and TRBJ2-1; no DNA is available, so the TRBD1 call from TCRdb remains unchecked. The CDR3 covers 14 residues. Germline V gene lookup returns CDR1 SQVTM and CDR2 ANQGSEA. This chain's CDR3 is CSVAQGEDYNEQFF.

V is TRBV6-4 and J is TRBJ2-3; TCRdb proposes TRBD2, but this gene call is untestable without DNA. The germline V gene has CDR1 MRHNA and CDR2 SNTAGT. The CDR3 loop spans 15 amino acids. CDR3 region: CASSDGRGGQDTQYF.

The chain is built from TRBV5-1 and TRBJ2-7. CDR3 length equals 13 residues. Germline values: CDR1 SGHRS, CDR2 YFSETQ. The CDR3 reads CASSSRGAYEQYF.

V usage is TRBV6-4 and J usage is TRBJ2-6; TCRdb lists TRBD1, though no DNA is available to test this call. Germline CDR1 reads MRHNA; CDR2 reads SNTAGT. The CDR3 sequence is 16 residues long. CDR3 sequence reads: CASSEGTGAGANVLTF.

V usage is TRBV3-1 and J usage is TRBJ2-2. CDR3 length: 11 amino acids. Germline V lookup: CDR1 LGHDT, CDR2 YNNKEL (reference sequence). CDR3 sequence reads: CASRRTGELFF.

This chain joins TRBV28 and TRBJ2-1; there is no DNA to check the TCRdb D call of TRBD2. In germline, CDR1 is MDHEN, CDR2 SYDVKM. This CDR3 has 19 residues. CDR3 sequence reads: CASSLTTAGTSRSYNEQFF.